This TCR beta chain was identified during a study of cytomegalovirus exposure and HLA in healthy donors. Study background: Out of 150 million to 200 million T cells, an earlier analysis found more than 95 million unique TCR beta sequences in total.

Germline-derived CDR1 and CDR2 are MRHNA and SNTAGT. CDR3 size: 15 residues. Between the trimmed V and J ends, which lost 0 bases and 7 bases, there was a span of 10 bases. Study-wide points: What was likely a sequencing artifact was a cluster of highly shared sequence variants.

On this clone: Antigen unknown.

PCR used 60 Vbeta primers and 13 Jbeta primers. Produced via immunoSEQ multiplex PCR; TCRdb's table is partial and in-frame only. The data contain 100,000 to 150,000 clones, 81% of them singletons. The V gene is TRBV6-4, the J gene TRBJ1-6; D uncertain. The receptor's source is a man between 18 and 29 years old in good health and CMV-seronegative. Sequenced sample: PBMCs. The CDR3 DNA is TGTGCCAGCAGTGACTCGGGAGGGTGGAATTCACCCCTCCACTTT. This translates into CASSDSGGWNSPLHF.